The clone carrying this T cell receptor (beta chain) has a handful of counts. Treatment meaning: randomized to nivolumab then ipilimumab (arm A) or the reverse (arm B). The data stem from a study of sequential checkpoint blockade in melanoma. TCRdb's table, derived via immunoSEQ multiplex PCR, lists solely in-frame clones and lacks some. The sample consists of 7,500 to 8,500 clones, more than 55% of them appearing once. The receptor was isolated from a human patient with melanoma. Some clones in this sample may be carry-over from other donors' samples. The sample here was CD8+ T cells sorted from blood (inferred from file names), taken from a patient given nivolumab and ipilimumab in sequence.

CDR3 loop: CASRHPGDHEQYF. CDR3 in DNA: TGCGCCAGCAGACATCCAGGGGACCACGAGCAGTACTTC. This sequence joins TRBV23-1 and TRBJ2-7; tentatively, D is TRBD1 (6 bases). TRBV23-1 is assigned to the ORF class and has an uncertain function. The CDR3 has 13 amino acids. The V and J ends lost 6 bases and 5 bases respectively, with 14 bases between them.